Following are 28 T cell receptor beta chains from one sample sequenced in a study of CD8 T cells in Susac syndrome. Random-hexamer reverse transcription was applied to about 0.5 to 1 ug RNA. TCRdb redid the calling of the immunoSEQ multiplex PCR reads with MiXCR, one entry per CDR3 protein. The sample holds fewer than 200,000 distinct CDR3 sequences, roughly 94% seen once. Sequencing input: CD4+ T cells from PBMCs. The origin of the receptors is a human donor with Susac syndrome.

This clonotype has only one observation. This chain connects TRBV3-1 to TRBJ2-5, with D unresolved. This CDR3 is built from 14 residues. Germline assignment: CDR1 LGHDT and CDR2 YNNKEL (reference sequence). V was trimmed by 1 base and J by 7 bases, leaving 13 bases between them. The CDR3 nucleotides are TGTGCCAGCAGCCAAGGGTCGGACCGGAGGACCCAGTACTTC. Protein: CASSQGSDRRTQYF.

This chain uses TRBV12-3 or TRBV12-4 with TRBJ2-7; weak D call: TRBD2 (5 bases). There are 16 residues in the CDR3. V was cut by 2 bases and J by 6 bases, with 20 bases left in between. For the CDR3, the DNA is TGTGCCAGCAGTTTAAGTGTGGCAGGAGAGGGTGCCGAGCAGTACTTC. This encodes CASSLSVAGEGAEQYF.

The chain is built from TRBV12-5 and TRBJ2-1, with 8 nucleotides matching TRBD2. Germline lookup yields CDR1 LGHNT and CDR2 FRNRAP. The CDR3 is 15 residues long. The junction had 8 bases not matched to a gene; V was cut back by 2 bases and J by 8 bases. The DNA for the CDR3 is TGTGCTAGTGGTTTGAACCGGGGGGGCCTATATGAGCAGTTCTTC. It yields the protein CASGLNRGGLYEQFF.

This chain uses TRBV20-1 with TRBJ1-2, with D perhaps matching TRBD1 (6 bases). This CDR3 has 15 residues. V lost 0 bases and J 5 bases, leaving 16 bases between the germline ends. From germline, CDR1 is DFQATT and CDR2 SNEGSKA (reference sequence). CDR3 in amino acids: CSARDEGPGQYGYTF. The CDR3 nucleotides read TGCAGTGCTAGAGATGAAGGACCCGGACAGTATGGCTACACCTTC.

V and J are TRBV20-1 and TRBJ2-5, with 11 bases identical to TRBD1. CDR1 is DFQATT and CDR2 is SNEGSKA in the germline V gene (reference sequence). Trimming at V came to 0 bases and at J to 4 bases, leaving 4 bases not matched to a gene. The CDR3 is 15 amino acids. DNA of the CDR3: TGCAGTGCTAGAGACTTGGGACAGGGGGGAGAGACCCAGTACTTC. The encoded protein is CSARDLGQGGETQYF.

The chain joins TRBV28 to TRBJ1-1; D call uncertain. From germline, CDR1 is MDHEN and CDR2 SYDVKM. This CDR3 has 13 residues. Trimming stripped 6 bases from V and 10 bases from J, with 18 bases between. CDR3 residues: CASRVPGESRAFF. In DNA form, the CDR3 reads TGTGCCAGCAGAGTCCCCGGGGAGTCACGAGCTTTCTTT.

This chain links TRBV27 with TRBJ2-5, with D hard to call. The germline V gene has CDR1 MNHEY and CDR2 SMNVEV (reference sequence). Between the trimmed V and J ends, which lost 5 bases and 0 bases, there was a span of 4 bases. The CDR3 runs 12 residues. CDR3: CASSDYQETQYF. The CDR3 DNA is TGTGCCAGCAGTGATTACCAAGAGACCCAGTACTTC.

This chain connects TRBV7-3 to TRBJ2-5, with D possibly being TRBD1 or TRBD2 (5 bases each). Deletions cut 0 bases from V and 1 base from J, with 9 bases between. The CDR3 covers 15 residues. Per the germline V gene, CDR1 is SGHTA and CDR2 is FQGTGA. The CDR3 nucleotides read TGTGCCAGCAGCTTAACGAGAGGGGCCCAAGAGACCCAGTACTTC. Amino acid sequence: CASSLTRGAQETQYF.

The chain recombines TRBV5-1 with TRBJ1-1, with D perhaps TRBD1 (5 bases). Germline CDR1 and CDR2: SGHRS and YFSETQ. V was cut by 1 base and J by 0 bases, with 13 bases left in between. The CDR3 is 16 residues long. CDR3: CASSLRWGIMNTEAFF. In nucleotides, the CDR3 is TGCGCCAGCAGCTTGCGTTGGGGGATCATGAACACTGAAGCTTTCTTT.

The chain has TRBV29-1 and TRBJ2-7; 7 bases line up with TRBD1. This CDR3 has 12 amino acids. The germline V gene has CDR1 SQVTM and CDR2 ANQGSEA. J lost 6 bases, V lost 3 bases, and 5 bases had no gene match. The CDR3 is CSVDRQGSEQYF. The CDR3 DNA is TGCAGCGTTGATAGACAGGGAAGCGAGCAGTACTTC.

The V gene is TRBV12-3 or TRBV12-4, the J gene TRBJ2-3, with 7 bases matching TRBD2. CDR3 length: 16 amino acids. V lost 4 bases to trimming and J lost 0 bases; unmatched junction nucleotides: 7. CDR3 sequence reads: CASSSRAGSSTDTQYF. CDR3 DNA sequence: TGTGCCAGCAGTTCTCGAGCGGGGTCTAGCACAGATACGCAGTATTTT.

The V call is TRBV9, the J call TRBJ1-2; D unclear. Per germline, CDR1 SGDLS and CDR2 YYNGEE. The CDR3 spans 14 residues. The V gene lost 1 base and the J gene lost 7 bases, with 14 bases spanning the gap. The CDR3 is CASSVSTGVSGYTF. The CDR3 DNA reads TGTGCCAGCAGCGTATCGACTGGGGTTAGTGGCTACACCTTC.

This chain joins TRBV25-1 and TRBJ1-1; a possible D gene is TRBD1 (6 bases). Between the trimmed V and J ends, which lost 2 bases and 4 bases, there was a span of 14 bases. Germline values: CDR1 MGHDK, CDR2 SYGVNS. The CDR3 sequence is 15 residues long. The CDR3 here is CASSELGRGGTEAFF. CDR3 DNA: TGTGCCAGCAGTGAACTGGGCCGAGGGGGCACTGAAGCTTTCTTT.

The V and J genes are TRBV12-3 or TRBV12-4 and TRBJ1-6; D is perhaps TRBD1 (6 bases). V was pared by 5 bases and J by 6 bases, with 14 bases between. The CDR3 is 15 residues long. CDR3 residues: CASSADGGRNSPLHF. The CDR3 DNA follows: TGTGCCAGCAGTGCCGACGGGGGGCGTAATTCACCCCTCCACTTT.

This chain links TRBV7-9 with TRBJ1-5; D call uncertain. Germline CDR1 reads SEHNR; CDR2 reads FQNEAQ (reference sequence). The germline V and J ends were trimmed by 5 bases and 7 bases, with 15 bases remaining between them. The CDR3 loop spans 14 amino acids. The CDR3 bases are TGTGCCAGCAGCACGACACAATCGGAACAGCCCCAGCATTTT. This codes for CASSTTQSEQPQHF.

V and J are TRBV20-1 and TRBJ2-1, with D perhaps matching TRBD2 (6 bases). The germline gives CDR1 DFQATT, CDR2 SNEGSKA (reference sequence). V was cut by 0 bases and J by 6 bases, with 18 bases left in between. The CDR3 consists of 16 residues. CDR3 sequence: CSARDGGTGKSNEQFF. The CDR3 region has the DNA TGCAGTGCTAGAGATGGGGGGACCGGAAAATCCAATGAGCAGTTCTTC.

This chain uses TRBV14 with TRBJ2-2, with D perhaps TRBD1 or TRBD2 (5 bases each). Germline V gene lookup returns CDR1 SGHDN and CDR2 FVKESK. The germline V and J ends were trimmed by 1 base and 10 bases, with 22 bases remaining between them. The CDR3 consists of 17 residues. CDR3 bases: TGTGCCAGCAGCCAAGTGTTCGTCGGCCTGAAAGGGACGGAGCTGTTTTTT. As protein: CASSQVFVGLKGTELFF.

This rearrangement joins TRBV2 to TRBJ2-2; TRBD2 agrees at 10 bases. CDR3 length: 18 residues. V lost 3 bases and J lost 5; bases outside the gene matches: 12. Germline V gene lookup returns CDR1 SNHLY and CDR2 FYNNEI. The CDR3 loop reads CASSDYPERGGRTGELFF. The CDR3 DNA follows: TGTGCCAGCAGTGACTATCCTGAGCGGGGGGGCCGGACCGGGGAGCTGTTTTTT.

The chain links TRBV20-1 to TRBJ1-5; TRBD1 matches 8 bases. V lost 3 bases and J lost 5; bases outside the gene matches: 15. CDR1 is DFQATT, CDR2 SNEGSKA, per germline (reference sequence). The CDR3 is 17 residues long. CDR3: CSASGRGRGQRDQPQHF. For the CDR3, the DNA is TGCAGTGCTAGTGGCAGGGGGCGCGGGCAGCGGGATCAGCCCCAGCATTTT.

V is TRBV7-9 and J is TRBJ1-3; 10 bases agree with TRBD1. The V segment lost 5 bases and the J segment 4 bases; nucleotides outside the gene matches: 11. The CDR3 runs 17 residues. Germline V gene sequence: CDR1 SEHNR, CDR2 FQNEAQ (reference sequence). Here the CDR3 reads CASSPGFGTGDGNTIYF. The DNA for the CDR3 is TGTGCCAGCAGCCCTGGATTCGGGACAGGGGACGGAAACACCATATATTTT.

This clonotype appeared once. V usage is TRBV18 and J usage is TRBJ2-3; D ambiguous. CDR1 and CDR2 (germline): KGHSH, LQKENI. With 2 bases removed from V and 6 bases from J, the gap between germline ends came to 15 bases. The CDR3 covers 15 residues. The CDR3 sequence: CASSPLAGLGDTQYF. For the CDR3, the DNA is TGTGCCAGCTCACCATTGGCAGGCCTGGGGGATACGCAGTATTTT.

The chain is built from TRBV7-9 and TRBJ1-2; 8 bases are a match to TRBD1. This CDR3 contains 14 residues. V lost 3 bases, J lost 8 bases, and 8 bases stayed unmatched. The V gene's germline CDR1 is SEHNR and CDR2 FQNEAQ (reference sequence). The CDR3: CASSFRQGMRGYTF. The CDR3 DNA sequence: TGTGCCAGCAGCTTTCGACAGGGGATGAGGGGCTACACCTTC. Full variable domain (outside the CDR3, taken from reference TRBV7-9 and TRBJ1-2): DTGVSQNPRHKITKRGQNVTFRCDPISEHNRLYWYRQTLGQGPEFLTYFQNEAQLEKSRLLSDRFSAERPKGSFSTLEIQRTEQGDSAMYLCASSFRQGMRGYTFGSGTRLTVV.

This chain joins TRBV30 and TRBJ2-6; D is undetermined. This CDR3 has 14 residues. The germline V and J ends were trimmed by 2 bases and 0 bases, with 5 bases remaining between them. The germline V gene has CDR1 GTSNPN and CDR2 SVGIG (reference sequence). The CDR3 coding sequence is TGTGCCTGGAGTATACCCTCTGGGGCCAACGTCCTGACTTTC. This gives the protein CAWSIPSGANVLTF.

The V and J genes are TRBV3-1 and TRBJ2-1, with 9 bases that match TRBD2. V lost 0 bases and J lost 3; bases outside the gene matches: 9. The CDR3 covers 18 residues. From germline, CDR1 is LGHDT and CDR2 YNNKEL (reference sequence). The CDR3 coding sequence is TGTGCCAGCAGCCAAGATGGGTTCAGACTAGCGGACTACAATGAGCAGTTCTTC. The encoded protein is CASSQDGFRLADYNEQFF.

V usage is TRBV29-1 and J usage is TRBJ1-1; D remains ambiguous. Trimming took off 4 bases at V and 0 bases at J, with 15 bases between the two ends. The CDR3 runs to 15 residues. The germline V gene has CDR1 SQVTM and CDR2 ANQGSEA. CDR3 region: CSVVQLESLNTEAFF. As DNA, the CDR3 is TGCAGCGTTGTTCAACTTGAGAGTTTGAACACTGAAGCTTTCTTT.

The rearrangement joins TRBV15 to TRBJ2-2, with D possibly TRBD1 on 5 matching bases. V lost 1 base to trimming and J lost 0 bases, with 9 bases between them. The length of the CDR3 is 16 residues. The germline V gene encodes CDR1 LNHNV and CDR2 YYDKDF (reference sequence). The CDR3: CATSRATGPNTGELFF. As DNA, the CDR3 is TGTGCCACCAGCAGAGCAACAGGCCCGAACACCGGGGAGCTGTTTTTT.

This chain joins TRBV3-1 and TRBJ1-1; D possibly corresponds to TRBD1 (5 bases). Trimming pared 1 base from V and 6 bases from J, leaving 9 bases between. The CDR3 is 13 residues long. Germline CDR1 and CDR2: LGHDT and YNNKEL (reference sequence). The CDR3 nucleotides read TGTGCCAGCAGCCAAGTCCGGGACGCTGAAGCTTTCTTT. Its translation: CASSQVRDAEAFF.

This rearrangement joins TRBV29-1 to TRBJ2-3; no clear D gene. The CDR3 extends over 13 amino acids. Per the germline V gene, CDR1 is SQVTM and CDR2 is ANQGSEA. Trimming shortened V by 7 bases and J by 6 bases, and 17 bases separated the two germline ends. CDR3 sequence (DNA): TGCAGCGACCAAGGGTGGGTGGTGGATACGCAGTATTTT. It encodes CSDQGWVVDTQYF.